The sequence of this T cell receptor (beta chain) was determined in a study of molecular identifiers for immune sequencing clone quantification. Input for naive CD8 libraries was about 17,000 to 1,100,000 sorted cells; the RNA fraction used was 10%, 30% or 50%. Per the germline V gene, CDR1 is SEHNR and CDR2 is FQNEAQ (reference sequence). V shed 6 bases and J shed 4 bases, with 9 bases lying between them. The CDR3 runs 12 residues. MiXCR, applied by TCRdb to the PCR reads, yields one record per CDR3 protein. The repertoire holds 490,000 or so distinct CDR3 sequences, 25% seen once, with approximately 0.8% in the top ten.

The chain carries TRBV7-9 and TRBJ1-1, with unresolved D. Specimen: naive CD8+ T cells from blood, with Jurkat cell RNA spiked in. Subset reported: FACS-sorted CD8+CD4-CCR7+CD45RA+ naive T cells. The sequence came from a human donor in good health. Some libraries in this study had Jurkat cell RNA spiked in. This CDR3 reads CASRIMSTEAFF. The CDR3 DNA reads TGTGCCAGCAGGATTATGAGCACTGAAGCTTTCTTT.